A selection of T cell receptor beta chains follows, all from one sample in a study of T-cell memory formation after mild COVID-19. TCRdb re-analysed the 5' RACE reads in MiXCR, keeping a single row per CDR3 protein. Among 250,000 to 350,000 distinct CDR3 sequences, roughly 19% were seen once, and the ten largest hold roughly 21%. Sequenced: PBMCs or a T cell subset sorted from them (not recorded which). The receptors were gathered from a man aged 18 to 29 who had mild COVID-19 (a few samples of this study predate the infection). Cell type and time point are not known. The CDR3 runs from the conserved cysteine through the conserved F or W. The order of the fields is J gene, V gene, clone size, D gene, CDR3 DNA, CDR3 protein. A D gene is named only where the DNA matches it firmly. A clone size is listed for some rows: how often the clone was seen (once, few, many), or a class if it is expanded.

>TRBJ2-3|TRBV5-1|many|TRBD2
TGCGCCAGCAGCATAGCGGGGTTCACAGATACGCAGTATTTT
CASSIAGFTDTQYF
>TRBJ1-4|TRBV12-3/TRBV12-4|NA|TRBD1
TGTGCCACCTCCCCCCGACAGGGGTGGGAAAAACTGTTTTTT
CATSPRQGWEKLFF
>TRBJ2-7|TRBV6-5|few|NA
TGTGCCAGCACCCGAGTCAGTCCGTACGAGCAGTACTTC
CASTRVSPYEQYF
>TRBJ2-3|TRBV5-5|few|NA
TGTGCCAGCAGCTTGGAAGGGGCTTCAAGCACAGATACGCAGTATTTT
CASSLEGASSTDTQYF
>TRBJ1-5|TRBV6-2/TRBV6-3|many|NA
TGTGCCAGCAGTTACTCTACAGGGTCTAGCAATCAGCCCCAGCATTTT
CASSYSTGSSNQPQHF
>TRBJ2-5|TRBV5-1|few|NA
TGCGCCAGCGCCAGGGAACGAGAGACCCAGTACTTC
CASARERETQYF
>TRBJ2-2|TRBV5-1|few|NA
TGCGCCAGCAGCTTGAATTGGGTAGCGAACACCGGGGAGCTGTTTTTT
CASSLNWVANTGELFF
>TRBJ1-1|TRBV18|few|NA
TGTGCCAGCTCAGGGGGGCGGCGGAACACTGAAGCTTTCTTT
CASSGGRRNTEAFF
>TRBJ1-2|TRBV19|NA|TRBD1
TGTGCCAGTAATCCCAGTTTCGGGACAGGGCTACCCTATGGCCACACCTTC
CASNPSFGTGLPYGHTF
>TRBJ2-3|TRBV5-1|NA|TRBD1
TGCGCCAGCAGCCGCGGGACAGGGGTCCTCGTGGATACGCAGTATTTT
CASSRGTGVLVDTQYF
>TRBJ1-5|TRBV20-1|NA|NA
TGCAGTGCTAGACGGACAGTTCGGGGACCCCAGCATTTT
CSARRTVRGPQHF
>TRBJ2-7|TRBV29-1|few|NA
TGCAGCGTTGGGCAGGGGGGAGACGAGCAGTACTTC
CSVGQGGDEQYF
>TRBJ2-1|TRBV14|NA|TRBD1
TGTGCCAGCAGCCACTCGAAGGACAGGACAGGGCGGCGAAATGAGCAGTTCTTC
CASSHSKDRTGRRNEQFF
>TRBJ1-3|TRBV4-3|many|NA
TGCGCCAGCAGCCATCTACAGGGTGGTGGAAACACCATATATTTT
CASSHLQGGGNTIYF
>TRBJ2-3|TRBV20-1|NA|TRBD2
TGCAGTCGAGGGAATTTGGCGGGGGACCTCACAGATACGCAGTATTTT
CSRGNLAGDLTDTQYF
>TRBJ2-3|TRBV18|NA|NA
TGTGCCAGCTCACCCCCATTGGGGACTAGCACAGATACGCAGTATTTT
CASSPPLGTSTDTQYF
>TRBJ2-7|TRBV20-1|many|NA
TGCAGTGCGATCCGCCCGGCCACAGACTACGAGCAGTACTTC
CSAIRPATDYEQYF
>TRBJ2-4|TRBV9|few|NA
TGTGCCAGCAGCAAACAGGGCTTAGCCAAAAACATTCAGTACTTC
CASSKQGLAKNIQYF
>TRBJ2-3|TRBV5-1|many|NA
TGCGCCAGCAGCTTGGTGGCAGGGAGCACAGATACGCAGTATTTT
CASSLVAGSTDTQYF
>TRBJ2-1|TRBV11-1|few|TRBD2
TGTGCCAGCAGCTTAGGCGGGGGGGCTCTCTACAATGAGCAGTTCTTC
CASSLGGGALYNEQFF
>TRBJ2-5|TRBV12-3/TRBV12-4|few|TRBD2
TGTGCCAGCAGTTTAGGGGAGGGGCGAGAGACCCAGTACTTC
CASSLGEGRETQYF
>TRBJ2-3|TRBV5-1|NA|TRBD1
TGCGCCAGCAGGGGTTCAGGGGGCGCAACAGATACGCAGTATTTT
CASRGSGGATDTQYF
>TRBJ1-1|TRBV6-5|NA|NA
TGTGCCAGCAGTACCCGGCCCGGACCCATGAACACTGAAGCTTTCTTT
CASSTRPGPMNTEAFF
>TRBJ1-2|TRBV28|few|NA
TGTGCCAGCAGTTTATACACCTATGGCTACACCTTC
CASSLYTYGYTF
>TRBJ2-1|TRBV21-1|few|NA
TGTGCCAGCACCTTAAGTGGGACAGGGACTAGCCATTCCTACAATGAGCAGTTCTTC
CASTLSGTGTSHSYNEQFF
>TRBJ2-7|TRBV29-1|few|TRBD1
TGCAGCGTTTTTGCCTCCGGGACAGGGGGCGCCGGGCAGTACTTC
CSVFASGTGGAGQYF
>TRBJ2-3|TRBV5-1|many|NA
TGCGCCAGCAGCTTGGGTCAGCAGGCAGATACGCAGTATTTT
CASSLGQQADTQYF
>TRBJ2-7|TRBV12-3/TRBV12-4|NA|NA
TGTGCCAGCAGTTTAGCTATCTACTACGAGCAGTACTTC
CASSLAIYYEQYF
>TRBJ2-3|TRBV10-2|NA|NA
TGCGCCAGCAGTGAGTGGGGGGCGGCTAGCACAGATACGCAGTATTTT
CASSEWGAASTDTQYF
>TRBJ1-4|TRBV20-1|few|TRBD1
TGCAGTGCTACGTATCCGGGACAGGGCAGTGAAAAACTGTTTTTT
CSATYPGQGSEKLFF
>TRBJ1-1|TRBV4-3|few|NA
TGCGCCAGCAGCCAGTACGGGGTTGAGCTGGCCACTGAAGCTTTCTTT
CASSQYGVELATEAFF
>TRBJ1-2|TRBV7-8|NA|NA
TGTGCCAGCAGCTACCTGGTGGGTCCCTATGGCTACACCTTC
CASSYLVGPYGYTF
>TRBJ1-1|TRBV18|NA|NA
TGTGCCAGCTCTCAGGGGTCCGACACTGAAGCTTTCTTT
CASSQGSDTEAFF
>TRBJ1-4|TRBV20-1|few|NA
TGCAGTGCTAGGGCCTTAAGTGGGGAAAAACTGTTTTTT
CSARALSGEKLFF
>TRBJ2-1|TRBV3-1|NA|NA
TGTGCCAGCAGCCAAGAAAACTTCGGGGGAGATTACAATGAGCAGTTCTTC
CASSQENFGGDYNEQFF
>TRBJ1-1|TRBV9|few|NA
TGTGCCAGCAGCGTAGGTTCACAGGGGAACACTGAAGCTTTCTTT
CASSVGSQGNTEAFF
>TRBJ1-1|TRBV20-1|NA|TRBD1
TGCAGTGCCGCCGGGACAGGGGTACGTTTTACTGAAGCTTTCTTT
CSAAGTGVRFTEAFF
>TRBJ2-2|TRBV7-3|NA|TRBD2
TGTGCCAGCAGCTTTGGACTAGATGGGGCCGGGGAGCTGTTTTTT
CASSFGLDGAGELFF
>TRBJ2-6|TRBV15|few|NA
TGTGCCACATCGCGGCGGGGTGGTGGGGCCAACGTCCTGACTTTC
CATSRRGGGANVLTF
>TRBJ2-6|TRBV7-8|few|NA
TGTGCCAGCAGCAAAAACCCCCGGGACATCATCCCCTCTGGGGCCAACGTCCTGACTTTC
CASSKNPRDIIPSGANVLTF
>TRBJ2-3|TRBV7-6|few|TRBD2
TGTGCCAGCAGCATAGGACTAGCCCTGTCTAATACGCAGTATTTT
CASSIGLALSNTQYF
>TRBJ1-1|TRBV15|NA|NA
TGTGCCACCAGCAGAGACCCGGACCAGAGGAACACTGAAGCTTTCTTT
CATSRDPDQRNTEAFF
>TRBJ2-7|TRBV24-1|few|NA
TGTGCCACCAGTGAAGGCAGGCCGCCAAAGGTCGACGAGCAGTACTTC
CATSEGRPPKVDEQYF
>TRBJ2-3|TRBV6-2/TRBV6-3|few|TRBD1
TGTGCCAGCAGTTATGGGGCGACAGGGAGCACAGATACGCAGTATTTT
CASSYGATGSTDTQYF
>TRBJ2-1|TRBV12-3/TRBV12-4|few|NA
TGTGCCAGCAGTTCCCCCGGGGGTGAGCAGTTCTTC
CASSSPGGEQFF
>TRBJ2-4|TRBV7-9|few|NA
TGTGCCAGCAGCTTAGCTCCGGGGGTAGCCCAGCAAAACATTCAGTACTTC
CASSLAPGVAQQNIQYF
>TRBJ2-7|TRBV5-1|NA|TRBD2
TGCGCCAGTGGGACTAGCGGGGGCTACGAGCAGTACTTC
CASGTSGGYEQYF
>TRBJ2-3|TRBV11-2|few|NA
TGTGCCAGCAGGTTACAGGAAGATACGCAGTATTTT
CASRLQEDTQYF
>TRBJ2-1|TRBV4-3|few|NA
TGCGCCAGCAGCCAAGATTGGCGGCAGGGTAGGATTCTAGCTCTTCATGAGCAGTTCTTC
CASSQDWRQGRILALHEQFF
>TRBJ2-7|TRBV2|few|NA
TGTGCCAGCGGGTTTGCCTACGAGCAGTACTTC
CASGFAYEQYF
>TRBJ1-6|TRBV7-2|many|NA
TGTGCCAGCACGACGGACAGACGGGGCCTCTCACCCCTCCACTTT
CASTTDRRGLSPLHF
>TRBJ2-5|TRBV12-3/TRBV12-4|many|TRBD2
TGTGCCAGCAGTTTCTCACCAGCGGGGGGTCAAGAGACCCAGTACTTC
CASSFSPAGGQETQYF
>TRBJ2-3|TRBV5-1|few|TRBD2
TGCGCCAGCAGCTCTAGCGGGGGGGTCACAGATACGCAGTATTTT
CASSSSGGVTDTQYF
>TRBJ2-3|TRBV5-1|NA|NA
TGCGCCAGCAGCGGACAACCTAGCACAGATACGCAGTATTTT
CASSGQPSTDTQYF
>TRBJ1-2|TRBV30|NA|NA
TGTGCCTGGAGTATCGGGGTTCGGGTTGGCTACACCTTC
CAWSIGVRVGYTF
>TRBJ2-7|TRBV6-5|few|TRBD2
TGTGCCAGCACCCCCTGGGGGGGGTCCTACGAGCAGTACTTC
CASTPWGGSYEQYF
>TRBJ2-2|TRBV19|once|NA
TGTGCCAGTAGTACTCCCGGGGCCTCCTTTACGAACACCGGGGAGCTGTTTTTT
CASSTPGASFTNTGELFF